The 8 T cell receptor beta chains below were found in one sample sequenced in a study of blood T cell repertoires in COVID-19. Repertoires were generated with immunoSEQ multiplex PCR, while TCRdb's copy carries only in-frame clones and drops some. The data hold roughly 150,000 clones, with around 90% observed a single time. Specimen: peripheral blood. The receptors originated from a human donor in a cohort sampled during active COVID-19.

CDR3 amino acids: CASQKTPGEQYF. The DNA for the CDR3 is TGTGCCAGCCAAAAAACGCCGGGCGAGCAGTACTTC. The chain carries TRBV6-5 and TRBJ2-7; D is unresolved. The CDR3 covers 12 residues. Trimming removed 8 bases from V and 6 bases from J, with 14 bases in between. The germline gives CDR1 MNHEY, CDR2 SVGAGI.

This clone was seen a few times. V is TRBV27 and J is TRBJ2-2; weak D call: TRBD2 (6 bases). Germline CDR1 and CDR2: MNHEY and SMNVEV (reference sequence). The CDR3 is 15 amino acids. The ends were cut back, 8 bases at V and 7 bases at J, with 20 bases in the middle. The CDR3 region has the DNA TGTGCCAGCGCCCAACCGAGGAGGGGCCTCGGGGAGCTGTTTTTT. It yields the protein CASAQPRRGLGELFF.

This sequence joins TRBV6-2 or TRBV6-3 and TRBJ1-5; 9 nucleotides align to TRBD1. In germline, CDR1 is MNHEY, CDR2 SVGEGT. The CDR3 runs to 14 residues. Trimming removed 4 bases from V and 4 bases from J; junction bases left unmatched: 2. CDR3 nucleotide sequence: TGTGCCAGCAGTTCGGACAGGGGTAATCAGCCCCAGCATTTT. Translation gives CASSSDRGNQPQHF.

Comments on this clone: At one of its ends the junction is not consistent with the germline gene, which may arise from a read error. CDR3 protein: CATSRDTGKVKTEAFF. CDR3 DNA: TGTGCCACCAGCAGAGATACCGGGAAGGTGAAGACTGAAGCTTTCTTT. J is TRBJ1-1 and V is TRBV15, with D uncertain. CDR3 length: 16 residues. The germline gives CDR1 LNHNV, CDR2 YYDKDF (reference sequence).

The V gene is TRBV5-4, the J gene TRBJ2-5; TRBD1 might be the D (5 bases). CDR1 and CDR2 (germline): SGHNT, YYREEE (reference sequence). The ends were cut back, 4 bases at V and 1 base at J, with 11 bases in the middle. The CDR3 is 14 amino acids. The CDR3 region is CASSVQGAQETQYF. The CDR3 DNA is TGTGCCAGCAGCGTGCAGGGTGCCCAAGAGACCCAGTACTTC.

This clone has only one observation. The chain couples TRBV4-1 to TRBJ1-5; D may be TRBD1 (6 bases). The CDR3 is made up of 16 amino acids. The V and J ends lost 0 bases and 2 bases respectively, with 11 bases between them. Germline CDR1 is MGHRA and CDR2 is YSYEKL. The CDR3 sequence: CASSQEQGLGNQPQHF. CDR3 DNA: TGCGCCAGCAGCCAAGAGCAGGGGCTCGGCAATCAGCCCCAGCATTTT.

V and J are TRBV10-3 and TRBJ1-2, with 12 positions matching TRBD1. This CDR3 has 14 amino acids. Germline assignment: CDR1 ENHRY and CDR2 SYGVKD. Germline trimming cut 10 bases from V and 8 bases from J; bases unmatched to any gene: 11. The chain's CDR3 is CATLPGQGASGYTF. The CDR3 DNA is TGTGCCACCTTGCCGGGACAGGGGGCTAGCGGCTACACCTTC.

The chain links TRBV6-1 to TRBJ1-2, with 10 bases that match TRBD1. Trimming removed 4 bases from V and 3 bases from J; junction bases left unmatched: 8. Germline V gene sequence: CDR1 MNHNS, CDR2 SASEGT. This CDR3 comprises 16 residues. The DNA for the CDR3 is TGTGCCAGCAGTGGTCTGACAGGGGGCGCAGACTATGGCTACACCTTC. Translating gives CASSGLTGGADYGYTF.